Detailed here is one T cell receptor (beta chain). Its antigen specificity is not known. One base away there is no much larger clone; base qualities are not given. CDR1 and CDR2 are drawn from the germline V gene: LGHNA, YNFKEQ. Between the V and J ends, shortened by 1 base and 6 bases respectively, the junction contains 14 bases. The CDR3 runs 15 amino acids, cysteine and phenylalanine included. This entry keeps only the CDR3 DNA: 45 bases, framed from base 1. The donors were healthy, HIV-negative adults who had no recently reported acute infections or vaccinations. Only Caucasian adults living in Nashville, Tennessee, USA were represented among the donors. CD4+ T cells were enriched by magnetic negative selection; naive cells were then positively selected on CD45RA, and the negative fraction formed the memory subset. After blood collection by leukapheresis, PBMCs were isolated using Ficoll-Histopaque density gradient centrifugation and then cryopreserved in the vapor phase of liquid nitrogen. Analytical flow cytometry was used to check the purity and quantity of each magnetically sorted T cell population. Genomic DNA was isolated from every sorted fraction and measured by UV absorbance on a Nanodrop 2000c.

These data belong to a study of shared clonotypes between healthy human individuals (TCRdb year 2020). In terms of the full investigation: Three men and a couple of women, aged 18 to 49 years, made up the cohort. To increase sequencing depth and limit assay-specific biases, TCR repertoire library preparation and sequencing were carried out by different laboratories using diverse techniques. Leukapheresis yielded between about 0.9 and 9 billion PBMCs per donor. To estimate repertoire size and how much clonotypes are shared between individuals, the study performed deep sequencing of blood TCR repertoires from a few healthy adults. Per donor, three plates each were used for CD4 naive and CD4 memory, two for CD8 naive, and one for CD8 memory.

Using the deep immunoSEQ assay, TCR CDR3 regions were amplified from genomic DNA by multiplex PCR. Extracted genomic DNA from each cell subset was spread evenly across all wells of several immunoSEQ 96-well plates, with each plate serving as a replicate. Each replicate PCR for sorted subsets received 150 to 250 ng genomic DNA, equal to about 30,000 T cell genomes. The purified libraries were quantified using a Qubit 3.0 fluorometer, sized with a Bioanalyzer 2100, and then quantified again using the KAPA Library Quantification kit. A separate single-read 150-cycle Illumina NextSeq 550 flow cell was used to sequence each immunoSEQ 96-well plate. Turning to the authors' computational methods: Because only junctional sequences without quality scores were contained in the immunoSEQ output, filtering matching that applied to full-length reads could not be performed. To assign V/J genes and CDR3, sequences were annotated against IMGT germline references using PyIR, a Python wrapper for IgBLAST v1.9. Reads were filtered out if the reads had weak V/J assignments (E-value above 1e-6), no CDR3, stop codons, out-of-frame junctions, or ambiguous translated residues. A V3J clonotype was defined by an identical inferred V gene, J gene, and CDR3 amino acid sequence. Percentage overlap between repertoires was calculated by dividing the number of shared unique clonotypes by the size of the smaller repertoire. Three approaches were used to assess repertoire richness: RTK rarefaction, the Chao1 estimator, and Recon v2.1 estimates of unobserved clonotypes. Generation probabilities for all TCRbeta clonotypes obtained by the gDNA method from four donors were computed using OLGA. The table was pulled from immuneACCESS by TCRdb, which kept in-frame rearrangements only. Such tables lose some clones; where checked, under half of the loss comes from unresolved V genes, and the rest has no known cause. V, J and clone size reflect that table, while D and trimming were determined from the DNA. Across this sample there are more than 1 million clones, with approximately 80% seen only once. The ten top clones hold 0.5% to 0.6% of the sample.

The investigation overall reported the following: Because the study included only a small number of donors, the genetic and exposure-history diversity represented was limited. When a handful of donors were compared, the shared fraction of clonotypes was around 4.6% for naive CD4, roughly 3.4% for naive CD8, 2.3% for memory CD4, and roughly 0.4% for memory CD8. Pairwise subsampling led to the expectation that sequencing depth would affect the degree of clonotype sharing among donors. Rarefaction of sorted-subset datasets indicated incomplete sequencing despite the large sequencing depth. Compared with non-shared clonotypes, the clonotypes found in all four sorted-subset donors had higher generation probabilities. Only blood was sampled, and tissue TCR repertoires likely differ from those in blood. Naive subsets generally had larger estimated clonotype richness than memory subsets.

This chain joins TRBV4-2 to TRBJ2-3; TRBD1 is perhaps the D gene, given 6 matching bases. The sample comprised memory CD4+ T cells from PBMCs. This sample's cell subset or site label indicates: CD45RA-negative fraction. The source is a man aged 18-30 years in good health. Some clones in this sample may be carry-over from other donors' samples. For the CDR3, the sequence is CASSQGGADRDTQYF. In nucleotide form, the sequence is TGTGCCAGCAGCCAAGGGGGCGCCGACAGGGATACGCAGTATTTT.